These 32 T cell receptor beta chains came from one sample sequenced in a study of T cells and Merkel cell carcinoma outcomes. Clones were read by immunoSEQ multiplex PCR, and TCRdb kept only the in-frame ones, dropping some. Of 15,000 to 25,000 clones listed, roughly four fifths are singletons. Sequences were obtained from tumor tissue from Merkel cell carcinoma. The receptors stem from a human donor with Merkel cell carcinoma.

The chain is built from TRBV4-1 and TRBJ1-1; D gene ambiguous. In germline, CDR1 is MGHRA, CDR2 YSYEKL. The CDR3 is 12 amino acids. V gave up 9 bases and J gave up 4 bases, with 12 bases separating them. The CDR3 sequence: CASSFGRTEAFF. The CDR3 DNA reads as TGCGCCAGTTCATTTGGACGCACTGAAGCTTTCTTT.

The chain recombines TRBV7-3 with TRBJ1-1; D gene unclear. The CDR3 length is 14 residues. Trimming took off 4 bases at V and 6 bases at J, with 15 bases between the two ends. From germline, CDR1 is SGHTA and CDR2 FQGTGA. The DNA of the CDR3 is TGTGCCAGCAGCTCCCATGCCAGAGACCCTGAAGCTTTCTTT. This translates into CASSSHARDPEAFF. The full variable domain, in which reference TRBV7-3 and TRBJ1-1 provide the parts outside the CDR3, is GAGVSQTPSNKVTEKGKYVELRCDPISGHTALYWYRQSLGQGPEFLIYFQGTGAADDSGLPNDRFFAVRPEGSVSTLKIQRTERGDSAVYLCASSSHARDPEAFFGQGTRLTVV.

The CDR3 DNA is TGTGCCAGCTCACTCGACTACGAGCAGTACTTC. The encoded protein is CASSLDYEQYF. This rearrangement joins TRBV18 to TRBJ2-7; D remains unclear. The CDR3 has 11 residues. CDR1 is KGHSH and CDR2 is LQKENI in the germline V gene. Between the trimmed V and J ends, which lost 4 bases and 3 bases, there was a span of 4 bases.

This clone was counted once. This chain links TRBV6-6 with TRBJ2-1; D gene ambiguous. The CDR3 has 10 amino acids. V was shortened by 8 bases and J by 9 bases, with 8 bases between the two germline ends. Germline V lookup: CDR1 MNHNY, CDR2 SVGAGI (reference sequence). DNA of the CDR3: TGTGCCAGCGGGTGGGGTGAGCAGTTCTTC. Translated, it gives CASGWGEQFF.

The genes are TRBV19 and TRBJ2-6; D unresolved. This CDR3 has 18 amino acids. In germline, CDR1 is LNHDA, CDR2 SQIVND (reference sequence). The germline V and J ends were trimmed by 5 bases and 0 bases, with 17 bases remaining between them. CDR3 DNA sequence: TGTGCCAGTAGTCCATTTTCGGGCCCGCCCTCTGGGGCCAACGTCCTGACTTTC. Its translation: CASSPFSGPPSGANVLTF.

The chain couples TRBV11-2 to TRBJ1-6, with no clear D. The CDR3 contains 14 residues. Germline loops: CDR1 SGHAT, CDR2 FQNNGV. The germline V and J ends were trimmed by 4 bases and 7 bases, with 11 bases remaining between them. CDR3 DNA sequence: TGTGCCAGCAGCTATACCAAAAACAATTCACCCCTCCACTTT. Protein: CASSYTKNNSPLHF.

With respect to this clone: The junction and the germline gene differ at one end; a read error may be behind it. The V and J genes are TRBV27 and TRBJ1-4; TRBD1 matches at 9 bases. CDR1 is MNHEY, CDR2 SMNVEV, per germline (reference sequence). This CDR3 comprises 15 residues. The CDR3 sequence: CASSSQGAGDEKLFF. In DNA, the CDR3 is TGTGCCAGCAGTTCACAGGGGGCTGGTGATGAAAAACTATTTTTT.

The chain uses TRBV27 and TRBJ2-7; 8 positions agree with TRBD1. CDR1 and CDR2 from the germline V gene are MNHEY and SMNVEV (reference sequence). This CDR3 has 14 residues. Unmatched junction bases numbered 4, after V lost 1 base and J lost 5 bases. CDR3 in amino acids: CASSLWQGADEQYF. The CDR3 coding sequence is TGTGCCAGCAGTTTATGGCAGGGGGCGGACGAGCAGTACTTC.

The V and J genes are TRBV16 and TRBJ2-5, with D perhaps being TRBD1 or TRBD2 (6 bases each). This CDR3 region has 14 residues. V was cut by 5 bases and J by 4 bases, with 14 bases left in between. The germline V gene has CDR1 KGHSY and CDR2 FQNENV. The CDR3: CASSSLGGGETQYF. CDR3 DNA: TGTGCCAGCAGCTCCTTAGGGGGAGGAGAGACCCAGTACTTC.

The chain is built from TRBV7-3 and TRBJ2-6; D unclear. Per the germline V gene, CDR1 is SGHTA and CDR2 is FQGTGA. The V and J ends lost 2 bases and 0 bases respectively, with 5 bases between them. The CDR3 covers 15 residues. CDR3 in DNA: TGTGCCAGCAGCTTAGAAGTCTCTGGGGCCAACGTCCTGACTTTC. This sequence encodes CASSLEVSGANVLTF.

V gene TRBV5-1 combines with J gene TRBJ1-3; no clear D. Trimming cost V 2 bases and J 8 bases, with 14 bases left between them. This CDR3 is built from 14 residues. Germline loops: CDR1 SGHRS, CDR2 YFSETQ. The CDR3 DNA sequence: TGCGCCAGCAGCTTAGGCCGATGGAGAGACACCATATATTTT. Residues: CASSLGRWRDTIYF.

The rearrangement joins TRBV6-1 to TRBJ2-1; D is possibly TRBD2 (5 bases). This CDR3 spans 15 amino acids. Per germline, CDR1 MNHNS and CDR2 SASEGT. Deletions cut 0 bases from V and 6 bases from J, with 12 bases between. CDR3 sequence: CASSEAGVAINEQFF. Written as DNA, the CDR3 is TGTGCCAGCAGTGAAGCGGGAGTAGCGATCAATGAGCAGTTCTTC.

This chain joins TRBV29-1 and TRBJ2-7; perhaps TRBD2 as D (6 bases). V was trimmed by 3 bases and J by 3 bases, leaving 12 bases between them. Germline CDR1 is SQVTM and CDR2 is ANQGSEA. The CDR3 is made up of 13 amino acids. Here the CDR3 DNA reads TGCAGCGTTGAGTCGACTAGTCACTACGAGCAGTACTTC. This encodes CSVESTSHYEQYF.

The rearrangement links TRBV6-1 to TRBJ1-1; D not resolved. CDR3 size: 14 residues. The germline V gene has CDR1 MNHNS and CDR2 SASEGT. The V and J ends lost 4 bases and 0 bases respectively, with 9 bases between them. The DNA for the CDR3 is TGTGCCAGCAGTGTTTATCCGATGAACACTGAAGCTTTCTTT. Translation gives CASSVYPMNTEAFF.

The genes are TRBV29-1 and TRBJ2-5; 7 nucleotides match TRBD1. The CDR3 has 13 residues. The germline CDR1 and CDR2 sequences are SQVTM and ANQGSEA. V lost 8 bases, J lost 1 base, and 7 bases stayed unmatched. The CDR3, as DNA: TGCAGCTTTCCCGGGACAGCCCAAGAGACCCAGTACTTC. This sequence encodes CSFPGTAQETQYF.

This chain links TRBV10-3 with TRBJ2-7; perhaps TRBD2 as D (5 bases). Germline lookup yields CDR1 ENHRY and CDR2 SYGVKD. The CDR3 contains 12 residues. Trimming removed 6 bases from V and 6 bases from J, with 12 bases in between. The CDR3 loop is CAIRDGGREQYF. CDR3 nucleotide sequence: TGTGCCATCAGGGACGGAGGCCGCGAGCAGTACTTC.

The chain has TRBV6-5 and TRBJ2-7; D remains unclear. The V and J ends lost 0 bases and 3 bases respectively, with 6 bases between them. The CDR3 covers 13 residues. Germline CDR1 reads MNHEY; CDR2 reads SVGAGI. CDR3 in amino acids: CASSYSPRYEQYF. The CDR3 coding sequence is TGTGCCAGCAGTTACTCCCCCCGCTACGAGCAGTACTTC.

The V gene is TRBV7-9, the J gene TRBJ1-5; D may be TRBD1 (6 bases). CDR3 length equals 16 residues. Trimming shortened V by 0 bases and J by 5 bases, and 14 bases separated the two germline ends. CDR1 is SEHNR and CDR2 is FQNEAQ in the germline V gene (reference sequence). The CDR3: CASSLATGTAHQPQHF. The CDR3 DNA reads as TGTGCCAGCAGCTTAGCGACAGGTACGGCACATCAGCCCCAGCATTTT.

This chain joins TRBV7-3 and TRBJ2-1; 12 bases fit TRBD2. Per germline, CDR1 SGHTA and CDR2 FQGTGA. With V trimmed by 5 bases and J by 11 bases, 7 bases remained unmatched. The CDR3 spans 14 residues. The CDR3 sequence: CASSDPGLAGKQFF. The DNA of the CDR3 is TGTGCCAGCAGCGATCCGGGACTAGCGGGCAAGCAGTTCTTC. Full variable domain (rest looked up from reference TRBV7-3 and TRBJ2-1): GAGVSQTPSNKVTEKGKYVELRCDPISGHTALYWYRQSLGQGPEFLIYFQGTGAADDSGLPNDRFFAVRPEGSVSTLKIQRTERGDSAVYLCASSDPGLAGKQFFGPGTRLTVL.

The gene calls are TRBV19 and TRBJ2-1, with TRBD1 matching over 8 bases. The CDR3 spans 15 residues. Germline V gene data show CDR1 as LNHDA and CDR2 as SQIVND (reference sequence). Trimming took 6 bases from V and 2 from J; bases not matched to a gene: 6. Written as DNA, the CDR3 is TGTGCCAGTAGCCAGGGGGCCCCTCCCTACAATGAGCAGTTCTTC. It encodes CASSQGAPPYNEQFF. Based on the CDR3 plus reference TRBV19 and TRBJ2-1, the full variable domain is DGGITQSPKYLFRKEGQNVTLSCEQNLNHDAMYWYRQDPGQGLRLIYYSQIVNDFQKGDIAEGYSVSREKKESFPLTVTSAQKNPTAFYLCASSQGAPPYNEQFFGPGTRLTVL.

The chain links TRBV10-2 to TRBJ1-5; D might be TRBD1 (6 bases). Trimming took 4 bases from V and 5 from J, leaving 12 bases between them. Germline CDR1 is WSHSY and CDR2 is SAAADI. The CDR3 covers 14 residues. Here the CDR3 reads CASSALDSYQPQHF. In DNA, the CDR3 is TGCGCCAGCAGTGCCCTGGACAGCTATCAGCCCCAGCATTTT.

The genes are TRBV10-3 and TRBJ1-5; tentative D call: TRBD1 (6 bases). CDR1 and CDR2 (germline): ENHRY, SYGVKD. Trimming shortened V by 7 bases and J by 5 bases, and 15 bases separated the two germline ends. The CDR3 consists of 14 residues. CDR3 sequence (DNA): TGTGCCATCACGGCAGGACAGTTCGATCAGCCCCAGCATTTT. Its translation is CAITAGQFDQPQHF.

This clone is termed medium-sized. CDR3 coding DNA: TGTGCCAGCAGCCCCCCGGACGGACCCTACGAGCAGTACTTC. The encoded protein is CASSPPDGPYEQYF. The chain couples TRBV7-9 to TRBJ2-7; D is uncertain. From germline, CDR1 is SEHNR and CDR2 FQNEAQ (reference sequence). CDR3 length equals 14 residues. Between the trimmed V and J ends, which lost 5 bases and 2 bases, there was a span of 13 bases.

This chain uses TRBV5-1 with TRBJ2-1; 10 bases map to TRBD1. V shed 7 bases, J shed 9 bases, and the junction held 13 bases outside the gene matches. Germline values: CDR1 SGHRS, CDR2 YFSETQ. This CDR3 is 15 amino acids long. CDR3 sequence: CASGPGQGHLGEQFF. The CDR3 nucleotides are TGCGCCAGCGGACCGGGACAGGGGCATTTGGGTGAGCAGTTCTTC.

This chain links TRBV6-4 with TRBJ1-1; D gene unclear. The V end lost 8 bases, the J end lost 1 base, and 14 bases lay between the germline ends. The CDR3 is made up of 14 amino acids. Germline assignment: CDR1 MRHNA and CDR2 SNTAGT. The CDR3 reads CASSPAPGNTEAFF. DNA for the CDR3: TGTGCCAGCTCCCCAGCCCCGGGGAACACTGAAGCTTTCTTT.

The chain links TRBV25-1 to TRBJ1-3; 7 bases map to TRBD1. V dropped 3 bases and J dropped 0; count of bases not matched to a gene: 2. The germline CDR1 and CDR2 sequences are MGHDK and SYGVNS. The CDR3 consists of 15 residues. DNA of the CDR3: TGTGCCAGCAGTGAGGGACAGCTCTCTGGAAACACCATATATTTT. Amino acid sequence: CASSEGQLSGNTIYF.

V gene TRBV5-4 combines with J gene TRBJ2-7; 14 bases map to TRBD2. The V gene end was trimmed by 3 bases and the J gene end by 3 bases; junction bases not matched to a gene: 11. CDR3 length: 18 residues. Germline-derived CDR1 and CDR2 are SGHNT and YYREEE (reference sequence). CDR3 sequence reads: CASSWSTTSGGDDYEQYF. In DNA, the CDR3 is TGTGCCAGCAGCTGGAGCACGACTAGCGGGGGGGACGACTACGAGCAGTACTTC.

The chain recombines TRBV30 with TRBJ1-1; D is uncertain. The CDR3 sequence is 12 residues long. Germline-derived CDR1 and CDR2 are GTSNPN and SVGIG (reference sequence). The V and J ends lost 6 bases and 2 bases respectively, with 10 bases between them. Here the CDR3 reads CACHTVNTEAFF. DNA of the CDR3: TGTGCCTGTCATACAGTTAACACTGAAGCTTTCTTT.

The chain uses TRBV7-9 and TRBJ2-7; 9 nucleotides match TRBD1. This CDR3 is built from 15 residues. Per germline, CDR1 SEHNR and CDR2 FQNEAQ (reference sequence). The trim removed 5 bases at V and 3 bases at J, leaving 8 bases unmatched. CDR3 residues: CASSPRTGAFYEQYF. CDR3 coding DNA: TGTGCCAGCAGCCCCCGGACAGGGGCTTTCTACGAGCAGTACTTC. The full variable domain, in which reference TRBV7-9 and TRBJ2-7 provide the parts outside the CDR3, is DTGVSQNPRHKITKRGQNVTFRCDPISEHNRLYWYRQTLGQGPEFLTYFQNEAQLEKSRLLSDRFSAERPKGSFSTLEIQRTEQGDSAMYLCASSPRTGAFYEQYFGPGTRLTVT.

The chain recombines TRBV11-2 with TRBJ2-1; no clear D. Trimming cost V 10 bases and J 1 base, with 11 bases left between them. Germline CDR1 is SGHAT and CDR2 is FQNNGV. The CDR3 runs to 13 residues. The CDR3 protein is CATSTESYNEQFF. The CDR3 nucleotides read TGTGCCACCTCAACGGAATCCTACAATGAGCAGTTCTTC. Using reference TRBV11-2 and TRBJ2-1 for the parts outside the CDR3, the full variable domain is EAGVAQSPRYKIIEKRQSVAFWCNPISGHATLYWYQQILGQGPKLLIQFQNNGVVDDSQLPKDRFSAERLKGVDSTLKIQPAKLEDSAVYLCATSTESYNEQFFGPGTRLTVL.

This sequence joins TRBV19 and TRBJ2-7; tentative D call: TRBD1 (5 bases). From germline, CDR1 is LNHDA and CDR2 SQIVND (reference sequence). The CDR3 has 17 residues. Deletions cut 3 bases from V and 0 bases from J, with 18 bases between. In DNA form, the CDR3 reads TGTGCCAGTAGTATTCGCCCACCACAGGAGTCCTCCTACGAGCAGTACTTC. Protein product: CASSIRPPQESSYEQYF.

Note on this clone: An end of the junction does not agree with germline; a read error may underlie this. This CDR3 is also generated by other DNA sequences in the sample. The genes are TRBV25-1 and TRBJ1-3; the D is unclear. Germline CDR1 reads MGHDK; CDR2 reads SYGVNS. This CDR3 has 14 amino acids. The CDR3 sequence is CASSEVDVGNTIYF. In DNA, the CDR3 is TGTGCCAGCAGTGAAGTGGATGTTGGAAACACTATATATTTT.